The next 19 T cell receptor beta chains were all read from a single sample in a study of OX40 agonist ivuxolimab in advanced cancers. Assay used: immunoSEQ multiplex PCR; TCRdb lists only in-frame clones, some missing. This sample has roughly 100,000 clones, with around 95% found just once. This sample comprised CD4+ or CD8+ T cells sorted from blood, obtained in a trial of the OX40 agonist ivuxolimab. These receptors were collected from an adult with an advanced solid tumor such as melanoma, head and neck, liver or kidney cancer.

The rearrangement joins TRBV6-1 to TRBJ2-7; TRBD1 agrees at 10 bases. CDR1 and CDR2 from the germline V gene are MNHNS and SASEGT. J gave up 3 bases and V 0 bases, and 2 bases lay outside the gene matches. The CDR3 runs 15 residues. The CDR3 region has the DNA TGTGCCAGCAGTGAAGCACGGACAGGGGGCTACGAGCAGTACTTC. Its protein is CASSEARTGGYEQYF.

To note about this clone: The sample has other DNA sequences that encode this CDR3 too. The chain combines TRBV6-5 with TRBJ2-7, with TRBD1 identical over 8 bases. The CDR3 runs 15 residues. From germline, CDR1 is MNHEY and CDR2 SVGAGI. V shed 6 bases, J shed 0 bases, and the junction held 7 bases outside the gene matches. The CDR3 sequence: CASSQGQGLSYEQYF. CDR3 DNA sequence: TGTGCCAGCAGCCAAGGACAGGGCCTCTCCTACGAGCAGTACTTC.

The chain couples TRBV6-1 to TRBJ2-1; D unresolved. The V gene lost 0 bases and the J gene lost 10 bases, with 10 bases spanning the gap. Germline lookup yields CDR1 MNHNS and CDR2 SASEGT. This CDR3 has 13 amino acids. The chain's CDR3 is CASSEAFPTEQFF. The CDR3 DNA is TGTGCCAGCAGTGAAGCTTTCCCCACAGAGCAGTTCTTC.

The gene calls are TRBV7-3 and TRBJ2-1; 13 positions agree with TRBD2. V trimming: 4 bases; J trimming: 5 bases; junction bases outside the gene matches: 5. CDR3 length: 16 amino acids. CDR1 and CDR2 from the germline V gene are SGHTA and FQGTGA. CDR3 bases: TGTGCCAGCAGCTGGACTAGCGGGAGCTTGAACAATGAGCAGTTCTTC. Amino acid sequence: CASSWTSGSLNNEQFF.

This clone was detected only once. The CDR3 nucleotides read TGTGCCAGCAGCCCGGGGGGGGCCTATGGCTACACCTTC. This sequence encodes CASSPGGAYGYTF. The chain links TRBV6-5 to TRBJ1-2; D is possibly TRBD1 (6 bases). The CDR3 loop spans 13 amino acids. V lost 6 bases to trimming and J lost 4 bases, with 12 bases between them. CDR1 MNHEY and CDR2 SVGAGI come from the germline V gene.

The chain joins TRBV7-2 to TRBJ2-4; tentatively, D is TRBD1 (7 bases). Trimming cost V 5 bases and J 0 bases, with 14 bases left between them. The CDR3 totals 16 residues. CDR1 SGHTA and CDR2 FQGNSA come from the germline V gene. CDR3: CASSHRRGPAKNIQYF. The CDR3 coding sequence is TGTGCCAGCAGCCACCGGAGGGGGCCAGCCAAAAACATTCAGTACTTC.

The V gene is TRBV5-4, the J gene TRBJ2-1; 13 positions match TRBD2. V gave up 4 bases and J gave up 7 bases; unmatched junction bases: 5. This CDR3 contains 15 residues. Germline CDR1 is SGHNT and CDR2 is YYREEE (reference sequence). CDR3 bases: TGTGCCAGCAGCACCACTAGCGGGGGGGCGAATGAGCAGTTCTTC. Translated: CASSTTSGGANEQFF. Full variable domain (remainder filled in from reference TRBV5-4 and TRBJ2-1): ETGVTQSPTHLIKTRGQQVTLRCSSQSGHNTVSWYQQALGQGPQFIFQYYREEENGRGNFPPRFSGLQFPNYSSELNVNALELDDSALYLCASSTTSGGANEQFFGPGTRLTVL.

This chain uses TRBV7-6 with TRBJ2-7; TRBD2 matches at 14 bases. This CDR3 region has 16 residues. The ends lost 4 bases at V and 5 bases at J; junction bases unmatched: 7. Germline-derived CDR1 and CDR2 are SGHVS and FNYEAQ. The DNA of the CDR3 is TGTGCCAGCAGCTCAGTTCAGGGACTAGCGGGAGACGAGCAGTACTTC. This encodes CASSSVQGLAGDEQYF. The variable domain in full, completed from reference TRBV7-6 and TRBJ2-7, reads GAGVSQSPRYKVTKRGQDVALRCDPISGHVSLYWYRQALGQGPEFLTYFNYEAQQDKSGLPNDRFSAERPEGSISTLTIQRTEQRDSAMYRCASSSVQGLAGDEQYFGPGTRLTVT.

The V call is TRBV27, the J call TRBJ2-7, with D possibly being TRBD2 (6 bases). With 6 bases removed from V and 5 bases from J, the gap between germline ends came to 17 bases. The length of the CDR3 is 14 residues. CDR1 and CDR2 from the germline V gene are MNHEY and SMNVEV (reference sequence). This chain's CDR3 is CASSPRDSPHEQYF. DNA for the CDR3: TGTGCCAGCAGCCCCCGGGACTCCCCCCACGAGCAGTACTTC.

The chain recombines TRBV5-1 with TRBJ1-2; 9 bases are shared with TRBD1. J lost 8 bases, V lost 4 bases, and 3 bases had no gene match. The CDR3 loop spans 12 amino acids. Germline CDR1 SGHRS, CDR2 YFSETQ. The CDR3 is CASSMGQGGYTF. The CDR3 nucleotides are TGCGCCAGCAGCATGGGACAGGGCGGCTACACCTTC.

The genes are TRBV5-4 and TRBJ2-1; possible D gene TRBD2, 6 bases. Germline CDR1 reads SGHNT; CDR2 reads YYREEE (reference sequence). The germline V and J ends were trimmed by 4 bases and 3 bases, with 14 bases remaining between them. CDR3 length: 15 amino acids. Here the CDR3 DNA reads TGTGCCAGCAGCCTCTTCGGGAGCTACTACAATGAGCAGTTCTTC. Encoded protein: CASSLFGSYYNEQFF.

This rearrangement joins TRBV27 to TRBJ1-1; TRBD1 is a possible D gene (6 bases). With 8 bases removed from V and 4 bases from J, the gap between germline ends came to 14 bases. This CDR3 spans 13 amino acids. Germline V gene lookup returns CDR1 MNHEY and CDR2 SMNVEV (reference sequence). The DNA for the CDR3 is TGTGCCAGCCGATCCGGGGGGCTCACTGAAGCTTTCTTT. This translates into CASRSGGLTEAFF.

This rearrangement joins TRBV5-1 to TRBJ1-2; D call uncertain. Germline V gene lookup returns CDR1 SGHRS and CDR2 YFSETQ. V was cut by 0 bases and J by 0 bases, with 9 bases left in between. The CDR3 is made up of 15 amino acids. The CDR3 DNA reads TGCGCCAGCAGCTTGGAGGCAGCGTCTAACTATGGCTACACCTTC. Residues: CASSLEAASNYGYTF.

Turning to this clone: This CDR3 is also generated by other DNA sequences in the sample. The V gene is TRBV19, the J gene TRBJ2-1, with 7 bases aligning to TRBD2. V trimming: 3 bases; J trimming: 7 bases; junction bases outside the gene matches: 6. CDR1 is LNHDA, CDR2 SQIVND, per germline (reference sequence). The CDR3 has 14 amino acids. The CDR3 coding sequence is TGTGCCAGTAGTATCGGCGGGAGTCTTAATGAGCAGTTCTTC. Protein sequence: CASSIGGSLNEQFF.

This clone was seen just once. This chain connects TRBV7-9 to TRBJ1-1; D ambiguous. Trimming pared 1 base from V and 4 bases from J, leaving 19 bases between. This CDR3 spans 17 amino acids. Germline CDR1 is SEHNR and CDR2 is FQNEAQ (reference sequence). The CDR3 DNA reads as TGTGCCAGCAGCTTAGTGCCGGGGAGAGCAAGTATCACTGAAGCTTTCTTT. Translation: CASSLVPGRASITEAFF.

The rearrangement joins TRBV7-8 to TRBJ1-4; the D gene is possibly TRBD1 (5 bases). The CDR3 has 14 residues. The V gene lost 6 bases and the J gene lost 2 bases, with 10 bases spanning the gap. Germline V gene data show CDR1 as SGHVS and CDR2 as FQNEAQ. The CDR3 reads CASRQTATNEKLFF. The CDR3 nucleotides read TGTGCCAGCAGACAGACAGCTACTAATGAAAAACTGTTTTTT.

Turning to this clone: Additional DNA sequences in this sample encode the identical CDR3. V is TRBV27 and J is TRBJ2-7; 7 bases match TRBD2. CDR1 is MNHEY, CDR2 SMNVEV, per germline (reference sequence). This CDR3 is built from 15 residues. The V segment lost 0 bases and the J segment 1 base; nucleotides outside the gene matches: 3. The CDR3 region has the DNA TGTGCCAGCAGTTTATCCGGGGGAGGGTCCTACGAGCAGTACTTC. Translating gives CASSLSGGGSYEQYF.

The count of this clone is one. The genes are TRBV6-5 and TRBJ2-1; no clear D. Trimming took off 8 bases at V and 5 bases at J, with 13 bases between the two ends. CDR3 length equals 13 residues. Germline V gene data show CDR1 as MNHEY and CDR2 as SVGAGI. For the CDR3, the DNA is TGTGCCAGCGGCTTCTTGCGAGACAATGAGCAGTTCTTC. Translating gives CASGFLRDNEQFF.

This clone was detected a few times. The chain employs TRBV10-1 and TRBJ1-2; tentatively, D is TRBD1 (5 bases). This CDR3 is 13 amino acids long. Germline CDR1 is WNHNN and CDR2 is SYGVQD (reference sequence). The V end lost 6 bases, the J end lost 6 bases, and 14 bases lay between the germline ends. The CDR3 sequence is CASSQTGGDGYTF. The DNA of the CDR3 is TGCGCCAGCAGCCAAACGGGAGGGGATGGCTACACCTTC.